The rows below give T cell receptor beta chains drawn from one sample of a study of blood T cell repertoires in COVID-19. TCRdb's copy holds only in-frame clones and misses some; the assay was immunoSEQ multiplex PCR. The sample records more than 200,000 clones, over 75% being singletons. Sequenced: peripheral blood. The receptor set was obtained from a woman aged 40-49 years who had recovered from COVID-19. Each CDR3 is given with its conserved first and last residue. Fields, in order: V gene, clone size, J gene, D gene, CDR3 protein, CDR3 DNA. A D gene is named only where the DNA matches it firmly. Clone size, where shown, is once, few, many, or a class for clones that have expanded.

v_gene: TRBV19
abundance: -
j_gene: TRBJ1-2
d_gene: -
CDR3aa: CASSQEPNYGYTF
CDR3nt: TGTGCCAGTAGCCAGGAACCTAACTATGGCTACACCTTC

v_gene: TRBV20-1
abundance: -
j_gene: TRBJ2-7
d_gene: -
CDR3aa: CSALQGYEQYF
CDR3nt: TGCAGTGCTCTACAGGGCTACGAGCAGTACTTC

v_gene: TRBV24-1
abundance: -
j_gene: TRBJ2-1
d_gene: TRBD2
CDR3aa: CATSDAGDEFF
CDR3nt: TGTGCCACCAGTGATGCGGGGGACGAGTTCTTC

v_gene: TRBV21-1
abundance: -
j_gene: TRBJ2-6
d_gene: -
CDR3aa: CASSKAASGANVLTF
CDR3nt: TGTGCCAGCAGCAAAGCTGCCAGTGGGGCCAACGTCCTGACTTTC

v_gene: TRBV18
abundance: few
j_gene: TRBJ2-2
d_gene: -
CDR3aa: CASSPPYNTGELFF
CDR3nt: TGTGCCAGCTCACCACCTTATAACACCGGGGAGCTGTTTTTT

v_gene: TRBV7-8
abundance: few
j_gene: TRBJ2-1
d_gene: TRBD2
CDR3aa: CASTGLLNNEQFF
CDR3nt: TGTGCCAGCACGGGACTACTCAACAATGAGCAGTTCTTC

v_gene: TRBV4-1
abundance: -
j_gene: TRBJ2-5
d_gene: -
CDR3aa: CASSQDRETQYF
CDR3nt: TGCGCCAGCAGCCAAGATCGAGAGACCCAGTACTTC

v_gene: TRBV6-5
abundance: -
j_gene: TRBJ1-2
d_gene: TRBD1
CDR3aa: CASRPTGTEGGYTF
CDR3nt: TGTGCCAGCAGACCGACAGGGACGGAGGGTGGCTACACCTTC

v_gene: TRBV18
abundance: -
j_gene: TRBJ1-2
d_gene: TRBD1
CDR3aa: CASSTDRASNYGYTF
CDR3nt: TGTGCCAGCTCCACGGACAGGGCGTCCAACTATGGCTACACCTTC

v_gene: TRBV19
abundance: once
j_gene: TRBJ1-6
d_gene: TRBD1
CDR3aa: CASSTQGADNSPLHF
CDR3nt: TGTGCCAGTAGTACCCAGGGGGCAGATAATTCACCCCTCCACTTT

v_gene: TRBV5-1
abundance: -
j_gene: TRBJ2-3
d_gene: -
CDR3aa: CASSLQQRTSTDTQYF
CDR3nt: TGCGCCAGCAGCTTGCAACAGAGAACTAGCACAGATACGCAGTATTTT

v_gene: TRBV5-1
abundance: -
j_gene: TRBJ2-1
d_gene: TRBD1
CDR3aa: CASSPIDRGLFPRDNEQFF
CDR3nt: TGCGCCAGCAGCCCCATTGACAGGGGGCTCTTTCCACGGGACAATGAGCAGTTCTTC

v_gene: TRBV28
abundance: -
j_gene: TRBJ2-3
d_gene: -
CDR3aa: CASSWGGLAGTDTQYF
CDR3nt: TGTGCCAGCAGTTGGGGGGGGCTAGCGGGCACAGATACGCAGTATTTT

v_gene: TRBV24-1
abundance: -
j_gene: TRBJ2-7
d_gene: -
CDR3aa: CATSDLRRSRAAAYEQYF
CDR3nt: TGTGCCACCAGTGATCTAAGAAGGAGCAGGGCCGCGGCCTACGAGCAGTACTTC

v_gene: TRBV4-2
abundance: -
j_gene: TRBJ2-1
d_gene: -
CDR3aa: CASSQREPNEQFF
CDR3nt: TGTGCCAGCAGCCAGAGGGAGCCAAATGAGCAGTTCTTC

v_gene: TRBV2
abundance: once
j_gene: TRBJ1-2
d_gene: -
CDR3aa: CASSEAWAGNYGYTF
CDR3nt: TGTGCCAGCAGTGAAGCGTGGGCCGGAAACTATGGCTACACCTTC

v_gene: TRBV19
abundance: -
j_gene: TRBJ2-7
d_gene: TRBD1
CDR3aa: CASSTAGQGFYEQYF
CDR3nt: TGTGCCAGTAGTACTGCGGGACAGGGATTCTACGAGCAGTACTTC

v_gene: TRBV6-2/TRBV6-3
abundance: -
j_gene: TRBJ2-3
d_gene: TRBD2
CDR3aa: CASSYSLAGGRDTQYF
CDR3nt: TGTGCCAGCAGTTACTCGCTAGCGGGGGGACGAGATACGCAGTATTTT

v_gene: TRBV6-2/TRBV6-3
abundance: -
j_gene: TRBJ2-7
d_gene: TRBD1
CDR3aa: CASSDRGLVYEQYF
CDR3nt: TGTGCCAGCAGCGACAGGGGCTTAGTCTACGAGCAGTACTTC

v_gene: TRBV2
abundance: -
j_gene: TRBJ1-2
d_gene: TRBD1
CDR3aa: CASRDPGTGLGGYTF
CDR3nt: TGTGCCAGCAGAGATCCCGGGACAGGCCTTGGTGGCTACACCTTC

v_gene: TRBV30
abundance: -
j_gene: TRBJ2-3
d_gene: -
CDR3aa: CAWSATQRDTQYF
CDR3nt: TGTGCCTGGAGCGCGACACAAAGAGATACGCAGTATTTT

v_gene: TRBV30
abundance: -
j_gene: TRBJ1-1
d_gene: -
CDR3aa: CAWSKTVEAFF
CDR3nt: TGTGCCTGGAGTAAAACAGTTGAAGCTTTCTTT

v_gene: TRBV18
abundance: -
j_gene: TRBJ2-6
d_gene: TRBD1
CDR3aa: CASSVDRAPVVLTF
CDR3nt: TGTGCCAGCTCAGTCGACAGGGCCCCCGTCGTCCTGACTTTC

v_gene: TRBV7-8
abundance: -
j_gene: TRBJ2-1
d_gene: -
CDR3aa: CASSRGQFSYNEQFF
CDR3nt: TGTGCCAGCAGCCGAGGACAGTTTTCCTACAATGAGCAGTTCTTC

v_gene: TRBV6-5
abundance: few
j_gene: TRBJ1-2
d_gene: -
CDR3aa: CASSYSKSGFYGYTF
CDR3nt: TGTGCCAGCAGTTACTCGAAATCCGGGTTTTATGGCTACACCTTC

v_gene: TRBV6-4
abundance: -
j_gene: TRBJ1-1
d_gene: -
CDR3aa: CASSESGRTEAFF
CDR3nt: TGTGCCAGCAGTGAGTCAGGGAGGACTGAAGCTTTCTTT

v_gene: TRBV7-2
abundance: -
j_gene: TRBJ1-5
d_gene: -
CDR3aa: CASSLAWGDQPQHF
CDR3nt: TGTGCCAGCAGCTTAGCGTGGGGCGATCAGCCCCAGCATTTT

v_gene: TRBV6-5
abundance: -
j_gene: TRBJ2-7
d_gene: TRBD1
CDR3aa: CASSPDRGSPEQYF
CDR3nt: TGTGCCAGCAGTCCGGACAGGGGGTCCCCCGAGCAGTACTTC

v_gene: TRBV29-1
abundance: -
j_gene: TRBJ2-2
d_gene: TRBD1
CDR3aa: CSVEDGRGRGTGELFF
CDR3nt: TGCAGCGTTGAAGATGGTAGGGGGCGCGGCACCGGGGAGCTGTTTTTT

v_gene: TRBV5-1
abundance: -
j_gene: TRBJ2-2
d_gene: -
CDR3aa: CASSLVPGTHTGELFF
CDR3nt: TGCGCCAGCAGCTTGGTTCCGGGGACACACACCGGGGAGCTGTTTTTT

v_gene: TRBV5-1
abundance: -
j_gene: TRBJ1-4
d_gene: -
CDR3aa: CASSLRGGEDEKLFF
CDR3nt: TGCGCCAGCAGCTTGCGTGGGGGCGAAGATGAAAAACTGTTTTTT

v_gene: TRBV11-3
abundance: -
j_gene: TRBJ1-1
d_gene: TRBD1
CDR3aa: CASSATGMNTEAFF
CDR3nt: TGTGCCAGCAGCGCGACAGGGATGAACACTGAAGCTTTCTTT

v_gene: TRBV7-8
abundance: -
j_gene: TRBJ2-2
d_gene: TRBD2
CDR3aa: CASSSVFGSGGSNTGELFF
CDR3nt: TGTGCCAGCAGCTCGGTTTTTGGTAGCGGGGGTTCGAACACCGGGGAGCTGTTTTTT

v_gene: TRBV11-2
abundance: -
j_gene: TRBJ2-7
d_gene: -
CDR3aa: CASSPGTIVGEQYF
CDR3nt: TGTGCCAGCAGCCCCGGGACAATCGTCGGCGAGCAGTACTTC

v_gene: TRBV7-6
abundance: -
j_gene: TRBJ2-3
d_gene: TRBD2
CDR3aa: CASRGGTSGSTDTQYF
CDR3nt: TGTGCCAGCAGAGGAGGGACTAGCGGGAGCACAGATACGCAGTATTTT

v_gene: TRBV27
abundance: once
j_gene: TRBJ1-2
d_gene: TRBD1
CDR3aa: CASSRQGGQGAHGYTF
CDR3nt: TGTGCCAGCAGCCGACAAGGGGGGCAGGGGGCTCATGGCTACACCTTC

v_gene: TRBV27
abundance: -
j_gene: TRBJ2-1
d_gene: -
CDR3aa: CASSLSEAVYNEQFF
CDR3nt: TGTGCCAGCAGTTTATCGGAGGCAGTTTACAATGAGCAGTTCTTC

v_gene: TRBV19
abundance: once
j_gene: TRBJ2-7
d_gene: TRBD2
CDR3aa: CASSIGRTSGRGDEQYF
CDR3nt: TGTGCCAGTAGTATAGGCCGGACTAGCGGGAGGGGGGACGAGCAGTACTTC

v_gene: TRBV9
abundance: -
j_gene: TRBJ2-1
d_gene: -
CDR3aa: CASSDKTARIGEQFF
CDR3nt: TGTGCCAGCAGCGATAAGACAGCCCGGATCGGTGAGCAGTTCTTC

v_gene: TRBV6-2/TRBV6-3
abundance: -
j_gene: TRBJ2-1
d_gene: TRBD2
CDR3aa: CASSYSPSGRAFEQFF
CDR3nt: TGTGCCAGCAGTTACTCGCCTAGCGGGAGGGCTTTTGAGCAGTTCTTC

v_gene: TRBV7-2
abundance: -
j_gene: TRBJ1-1
d_gene: TRBD1
CDR3aa: CASSLKGTGGQTEAFF
CDR3nt: TGTGCCAGCAGCTTAAAAGGGACAGGGGGCCAAACTGAAGCTTTCTTT

v_gene: TRBV27
abundance: -
j_gene: TRBJ1-2
d_gene: -
CDR3aa: CASSLSRAVPQGYTF
CDR3nt: TGTGCCAGCAGTTTATCGAGGGCAGTCCCTCAAGGCTACACCTTC

v_gene: TRBV6-5
abundance: few
j_gene: TRBJ2-5
d_gene: TRBD1
CDR3aa: CASRGTDQETQYF
CDR3nt: TGTGCCAGCAGGGGGACAGACCAAGAGACCCAGTACTTC

v_gene: TRBV5-4
abundance: once
j_gene: TRBJ2-5
d_gene: TRBD1
CDR3aa: CASSFSPDRAKETQYF
CDR3nt: TGTGCCAGCAGCTTCTCCCCGGACAGGGCTAAGGAGACCCAGTACTTC